This entry is about one TCR beta chain. Its antigen is undetermined. This record comes from a study of monozygotic twins with inflammatory bowel disease. Study-level results: Researchers report that IBD patients shared fewer clonotypes with others than healthy twins, especially amid disease activity.

TCRdb re-called the 5' RACE reads and shows each CDR3 protein once, DNA omitted. In all, the sample yields a few hundred thousand distinct CDR3 sequences. Germline V gives CDR1 SGHRS, CDR2 YFSETQ. The CDR3 has 14 amino acids. Input material: blood. This TCR derives from a human donor with ulcerative colitis or Crohn's disease, or a healthy co-twin of an affected twin (not recorded which). The chain recombines TRBV5-1 with TRBJ2-1; the TCRdb call, TRBD2, lacks DNA for checking. The CDR3 spells CASSYGGARNEQFF.